Listed here are 26 T cell receptor beta chains from one sample, sequenced in a study of T cell repertoires in cytomegalovirus infection. TCRdb redid the calling of the reads with MiXCR, one entry per CDR3 protein. Among about 450,000 distinct CDR3 sequences listed, approximately 30% were seen once. Material: PBMCs. The source is a human donor in good health (CMV status not recorded). Some clones in this sample may be carry-over from other donors' samples.

To note about this clonotype: The missing conserved phenylalanine or tryptophan at the end of this CDR3 makes a read error likely. The DNA is left out, because the CDR3 cannot be placed on it with certainty; the CDR3 is given as TCRdb lists it. The V call is TRBV10-3, the J call TRBJ1-2. The germline V gene encodes CDR1 ENHRY and CDR2 SYGVKD. The CDR3 numbers 11 amino acids, ends counted. CDR3 region: CAISHDEGYIL.

The rearrangement links TRBV12-3 or TRBV12-4 to TRBJ1-2, with D tentatively TRBD1 (6 bases). V lost 4 bases to trimming and J lost 3 bases, with 12 bases between them. This CDR3 spans 14 amino acids. CDR3 sequence: CASSYDRSYYGYTF. The CDR3, as DNA: TGTGCCAGCAGTTACGACAGGAGTTACTATGGCTACACCTTC.

A remark on this clonotype: A clone one base away is much larger, so this may be a read error. J is TRBJ2-7 and V is TRBV7-6; 8 nucleotides agree with TRBD1. Germline assignment: CDR1 SGHVS and CDR2 FNYEAQ. CDR3 length equals 15 residues. CDR3 amino acids: CASSPTRTGSYGQYF. The CDR3 region has the DNA TGTGCCAGCAGCCCTACTCGGACAGGGAGCTACGGGCAGTACTTC.

About this clonotype itself: The germline gene is not matched at one end of the junction; a read error may be the cause. The genes are TRBV4-2 and TRBJ1-6; TRBD1 agrees at 7 bases. The V gene's germline CDR1 is LGHNA and CDR2 YNFKEQ. The CDR3 loop spans 14 amino acids. CDR3 DNA sequence: TGTGCCAGCAGCCAAGCCGCTACAGGGGCACCCCCCCACTTT. Translated, it gives CASSQAATGAPPHF.

This clonotype was found a few times. The chain recombines TRBV3-1 with TRBJ1-2, with unresolved D. Between the trimmed V and J ends, which lost 3 bases and 6 bases, there was a span of 14 bases. CDR3 length: 14 residues. The germline V gene has CDR1 LGHDT and CDR2 YNNKEL (reference sequence). The CDR3 DNA reads TGTGCCAGCAGCCACAATGGGGAGAGAAATGGCTACACCTTC. It specifies CASSHNGERNGYTF.

This clonotype was counted between two and nine times. The chain carries TRBV6-6 and TRBJ2-7; 8 positions agree with TRBD2. The CDR3 is 14 amino acids. Unmatched junction bases numbered 6, after V lost 7 bases and J lost 1 base. Germline-derived CDR1 and CDR2 are MNHNY and SVGAGI (reference sequence). The CDR3 region has the DNA TGTGCCAGCAACGTAGCGGGGTTATCCTACGAGCAGTACTTC. Encoded protein: CASNVAGLSYEQYF.

CDR3 loop: CASVDSSRSYEQYF. The CDR3 nucleotides are TGTGCCAGCGTAGACAGCTCGCGCTCCTACGAGCAGTACTTC. The rearrangement joins TRBV6-1 to TRBJ2-7; perhaps TRBD1 as D (5 bases). This CDR3 is 14 amino acids long. Per germline, CDR1 MNHNS and CDR2 SASEGT. Trimming took 8 bases from V and 0 from J, leaving 14 bases between them.

This clonotype showed up just a few times. The V gene is TRBV7-9, the J gene TRBJ1-2; no firm D call. CDR1 is SEHNR, CDR2 FQNEAQ, per germline (reference sequence). The CDR3 loop spans 12 amino acids. With 5 bases removed from V and 3 bases from J, the gap between germline ends came to 7 bases. CDR3 DNA: TGTGCCAGCAGCCCCGCCCACTATGGCTACACCTTC. Residues: CASSPAHYGYTF.

In its sample, this clonotype was seen many times. The chain employs TRBV4-1 and TRBJ1-5, with a possible D match to TRBD1 (5 bases). CDR3 length equals 16 residues. The V gene's germline CDR1 is MGHRA and CDR2 YSYEKL. Trimming stripped 0 bases from V and 2 bases from J, with 11 bases between. The CDR3 here is CASSQEGGDGNQPQHF. The CDR3 DNA sequence: TGCGCCAGCAGCCAAGAAGGAGGGGATGGCAATCAGCCCCAGCATTTT.

The sample holds many counts of this clonotype. The chain carries TRBV28 and TRBJ1-2; a weak D match, TRBD1 (5 bases). The CDR3 is 13 amino acids. CDR1 MDHEN and CDR2 SYDVKM come from the germline V gene. V lost 8 bases and J 8 bases, leaving 18 bases between the germline ends. The CDR3 coding sequence is TGTGCCAGCGGTACTAACTCAGGGTACGGCTACACCTTC. The encoded protein is CASGTNSGYGYTF.

This clonotype was recorded a few times. This chain joins TRBV4-3 and TRBJ2-3, with a weak D call TRBD2 (5 bases). V shed 0 bases and J shed 0 bases, with 10 bases lying between them. Germline lookup yields CDR1 LGHNA and CDR2 YSLEER. CDR3 length: 16 residues. The CDR3 DNA reads as TGCGCCAGCAGCCAAGATCTAGCAGACAGCACAGATACGCAGTATTTT. This encodes CASSQDLADSTDTQYF.

This clonotype was observed many times. The rearrangement joins TRBV7-2 to TRBJ1-6; 7 nucleotides agree with TRBD1. This CDR3 has 16 amino acids. V trimming: 5 bases; J trimming: 9 bases; junction bases outside the gene matches: 13. CDR1 and CDR2 from the germline V gene are SGHTA and FQGNSA. CDR3 sequence reads: CASSPGWGQSPSPLHF. The CDR3 bases are TGTGCCAGCAGCCCCGGGTGGGGACAGTCTCCTTCACCCCTCCACTTT.

This clonotype was recorded a few times. V and J are TRBV20-1 and TRBJ1-1; possible D gene TRBD1, 6 bases. V dropped 0 bases and J dropped 11 bases, with 13 bases sitting between them. This CDR3 spans 12 amino acids. The germline gives CDR1 DFQATT, CDR2 SNEGSKA (reference sequence). CDR3 in amino acids: CSARDLWTAAFF. The CDR3 DNA reads TGCAGTGCTAGAGATCTTTGGACAGCTGCTTTCTTT.

This clonotype showed up many times. The chain is built from TRBV7-2 and TRBJ1-2, with D possibly matching TRBD1 (6 bases). CDR1 and CDR2 from the germline V gene are SGHTA and FQGNSA. The CDR3 consists of 11 residues. V lost 4 bases to trimming and J lost 8 bases, with 8 bases between them. In nucleotides, the CDR3 is TGTGCCAGCAGCTCCAGGGGAGGCTACACCTTC. Protein: CASSSRGGYTF.

This clonotype was seen repeatedly, ten times or more. The gene calls are TRBV7-2 and TRBJ2-3, with 7 bases that match TRBD2. V shed 5 bases and J 1 base; nucleotides not matched to a gene: 3. In germline, CDR1 is SGHTA, CDR2 FQGNSA. The CDR3 runs to 14 residues. The DNA of the CDR3 is TGTGCCAGCAGCGTCCGGGGGGGCACAGATACGCAGTATTTT. This gives the protein CASSVRGGTDTQYF.

The table lists this clonotype with a few counts. The genes are TRBV20-1 and TRBJ1-1; 7 bases fit TRBD1. V lost 4 bases and J lost 6; bases outside the gene matches: 8. CDR3 length: 13 amino acids. CDR1 and CDR2 (germline): DFQATT, SNEGSKA (reference sequence). The CDR3 here is CSATRPDRAEAFF. The CDR3 nucleotides are TGCAGTGCTACTCGCCCTGACAGGGCTGAAGCTTTCTTT.

In this sample, this clonotype turned up a few times. This sequence joins TRBV6-2 or TRBV6-3 and TRBJ2-3, with 11 bases that match TRBD2. The V gene's germline CDR1 is MNHEY and CDR2 SVGEGT. The CDR3 sequence is 17 residues long. Trimming removed 6 bases from V and 6 bases from J; junction bases left unmatched: 14. CDR3 in amino acids: CASRRGSSGGPGDTQYF. In nucleotides, the CDR3 is TGTGCCAGCAGAAGAGGTTCTAGCGGGGGGCCTGGCGATACGCAGTATTTT.

The chain has TRBV7-2 and TRBJ2-3, with 9 bases lining up with TRBD1. Trimming cost V 4 bases and J 0 bases; bases outside gene matches: 8. CDR1 is SGHTA, CDR2 FQGNSA, per germline. This CDR3 is built from 17 residues. CDR3 loop: CASSSHRGPASTDTQYF. For the CDR3, the DNA is TGTGCCAGCAGCTCCCACAGGGGGCCGGCGAGCACAGATACGCAGTATTTT.

This clonotype was detected ten times or more. The rearrangement links TRBV7-2 to TRBJ2-1; no firm D call. The CDR3 is made up of 13 amino acids. V was trimmed by 1 base and J by 8 bases, leaving 9 bases between them. Germline values: CDR1 SGHTA, CDR2 FQGNSA. DNA of the CDR3: TGTGCCAGCAGCTTAGTGGGTGGCGATGAGCAGTTCTTC. Amino acids: CASSLVGGDEQFF.

This rearrangement joins TRBV6-6 to TRBJ2-7, with D perhaps assigned TRBD1 or TRBD2 (5 bases each). This CDR3 has 14 residues. Germline lookup yields CDR1 MNHNY and CDR2 SVGAGI (reference sequence). Trimming shortened V by 8 bases and J by 2 bases, and 16 bases separated the two germline ends. The CDR3 reads CASGPGTTTYEQYF. CDR3 nucleotides: TGTGCCAGCGGACCCGGGACCACCACCTACGAGCAGTACTTC.

The CDR3 DNA follows: TGTGCCAGCAAACAACAGGGGGGGGGGCAGCCCCAGCATTTT. Translation: CASKQQGGGQPQHF. The chain uses TRBV28 and TRBJ1-5, with TRBD1 identical over 8 bases. The CDR3 spans 14 residues. CDR1 is MDHEN and CDR2 is SYDVKM in the germline V gene. Trimming took 7 bases from V and 7 from J; bases not matched to a gene: 9.

This clonotype was observed many times. The chain links TRBV12-3 or TRBV12-4 to TRBJ2-1, with D uncertain. The V and J ends lost 3 bases and 6 bases respectively, with 9 bases between them. The CDR3 extends over 13 amino acids. The DNA of the CDR3 is TGTGCCAGCAGTTTGAAGGGTGGCAATGAGCAGTTCTTC. Translated, it gives CASSLKGGNEQFF.

This clonotype was observed once. Relative to the germline gene, one junction end is altered; a read error may explain this. The chain employs TRBV4-1 and TRBJ1-4, with 7 bases matching TRBD1. The CDR3 has 18 residues. The V gene's germline CDR1 is MGHRA and CDR2 YSYEKL. The CDR3 bases are TGTGCCAGCAGCCAAGATCCAGGGGGGTTTGGAACTAATGAAAAACTGTTTTTT. It translates to CASSQDPGGFGTNEKLFF.

This chain uses TRBV6-1 with TRBJ2-3, with D maybe TRBD1 (7 bases). V shed 7 bases and J shed 7 bases, with 18 bases lying between them. This CDR3 comprises 14 residues. CDR1 MNHNS and CDR2 SASEGT come from the germline V gene. Here the CDR3 reads CASIPGGSGHTQYF. DNA of the CDR3: TGTGCCAGCATCCCAGGGGGGTCCGGTCATACGCAGTATTTT.

This chain uses TRBV19 with TRBJ1-5; D gene uncertain. Germline V lookup: CDR1 LNHDA, CDR2 SQIVND (reference sequence). Between the trimmed V and J ends, which lost 6 bases and 3 bases, there was a span of 6 bases. CDR3 size: 12 residues. The CDR3 bases are TGTGCCAGTAGGAGACCCAATCAGCCCCAGCATTTT. It encodes CASRRPNQPQHF.

The chain uses TRBV6-2 or TRBV6-3 and TRBJ2-4, with 10 positions matching TRBD1. This CDR3 contains 16 residues. Germline V gene lookup returns CDR1 MNHEY and CDR2 SVGEGT. After removal of 5 bases from V and 2 bases from J, the junction contained 6 bases not matched to a gene. CDR3 amino acids: CASSHPGQGTKNIQYF. The CDR3 DNA is TGTGCCAGCAGTCACCCGGGACAGGGGACCAAAAACATTCAGTACTTC.